The T cell receptor (beta chain) under discussion was sequenced for a study of Graves' ophthalmopathy and Graves' hyperthyroidism. This CDR3 is 11 amino acids long. V lost 6 bases, J lost 2 bases, and 5 bases lay in between. Amplifying from RNA transcripts, the study obtained TCR beta CDR3 regions. After a first-round RT-PCR with HTBI primers, a second-round multiplex PCR was run. TCRdb passed the multiplex PCR reads through MiXCR, listing each CDR3 protein once. The table includes some 350,000 distinct CDR3 sequences, approximately 18% detected once. Hyperthyroidism showing no ophthalmopathy within 18 months of follow-up was stable. Uncontrolled infections, pregnancy, lactation or other autoimmune diseases led to patient exclusion. Points from the study as a whole: Prediction of ophthalmopathy progression reached around 70% sensitivity and around 75% specificity. Ophthalmopathy cases were distinguished from stable hyperthyroidism by a 13-signature model, reaching 87.88% sensitivity and approximately 81% specificity.

This clonotype appeared once. Its antigen remains unknown. The chain is built from TRBV12-3 or TRBV12-4 and TRBJ2-7; no clear D gene. This clonotype originated in an adult woman with stable Graves' hyperthyroidism. Sequencing was performed on peripheral blood. In DNA form, the CDR3 reads TGTGCCAGCAGAATCGCCTACGAGCAGTACTTC. Translating gives CASRIAYEQYF.